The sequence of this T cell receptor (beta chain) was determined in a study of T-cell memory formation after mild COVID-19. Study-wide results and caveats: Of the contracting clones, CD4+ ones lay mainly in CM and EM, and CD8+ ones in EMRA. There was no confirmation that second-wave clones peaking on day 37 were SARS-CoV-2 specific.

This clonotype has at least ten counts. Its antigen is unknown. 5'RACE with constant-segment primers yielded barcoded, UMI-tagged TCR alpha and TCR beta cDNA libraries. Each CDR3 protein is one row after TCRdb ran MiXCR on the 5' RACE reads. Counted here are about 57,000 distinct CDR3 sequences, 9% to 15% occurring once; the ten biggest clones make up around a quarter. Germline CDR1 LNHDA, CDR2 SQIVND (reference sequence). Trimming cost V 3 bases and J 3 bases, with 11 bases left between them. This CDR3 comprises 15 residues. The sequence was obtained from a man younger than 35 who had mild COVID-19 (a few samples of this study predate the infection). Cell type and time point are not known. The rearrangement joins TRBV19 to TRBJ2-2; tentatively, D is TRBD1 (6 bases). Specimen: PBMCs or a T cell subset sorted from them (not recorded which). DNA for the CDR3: TGTGCCAGTAGTATTTCCCCAGGGGACACCGGGGAGCTGTTTTTT. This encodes CASSISPGDTGELFF.